The T cell receptor (beta chain) described here comes from a study of blood T cell repertoires in COVID-19. Study overall: The cDNA or gDNA used as material had been derived from T cells, B-cell-depleted T cells, or PBMCs.

Profiled with immunoSEQ multiplex PCR; TCRdb holds only in-frame clones, not every one. The repertoire consists of about 190,000 clones, with about four fifths occurring once and the leading ten covering approximately 3%. After removal of 7 bases from V and 2 bases from J, the junction contained 9 bases not matched to a gene. Germline-derived CDR1 and CDR2 are MNHNY and SVGAGI (reference sequence). The CDR3 is 16 residues long. Participant-reported clinical history was the basis for cohort assignment. Recovered status applied to Cohort 3 donors who had two consecutive negative PCRs. It also applied to those with clearance or with symptom resolution.

The TCR was taken from a woman aged 25-40 years who had recovered from COVID-19. The sequenced sample was PBMCs or T cells enriched from blood (not recorded which). The chain employs TRBV6-6 and TRBJ1-3, with 9 bases matching TRBD1. The DNA for the CDR3 is TGTGCCAGCATCTCGCGCGGGACAGGGACTGGAAACACCATATATTTT. Translation gives CASISRGTGTGNTIYF.